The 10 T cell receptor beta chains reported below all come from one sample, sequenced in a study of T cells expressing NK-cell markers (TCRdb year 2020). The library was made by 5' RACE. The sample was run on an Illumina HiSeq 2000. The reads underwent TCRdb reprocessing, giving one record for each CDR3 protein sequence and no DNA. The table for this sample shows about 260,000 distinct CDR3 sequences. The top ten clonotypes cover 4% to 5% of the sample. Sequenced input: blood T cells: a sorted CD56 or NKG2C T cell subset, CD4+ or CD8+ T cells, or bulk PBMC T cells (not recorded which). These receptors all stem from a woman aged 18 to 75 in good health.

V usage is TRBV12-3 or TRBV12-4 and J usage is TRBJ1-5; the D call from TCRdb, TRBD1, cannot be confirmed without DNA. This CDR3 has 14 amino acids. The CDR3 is CASSSYRDGEPQHF.

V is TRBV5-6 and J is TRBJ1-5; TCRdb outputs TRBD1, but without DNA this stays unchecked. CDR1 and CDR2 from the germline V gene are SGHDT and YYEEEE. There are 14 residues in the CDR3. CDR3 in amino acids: CASSLRGLGQPQHF.

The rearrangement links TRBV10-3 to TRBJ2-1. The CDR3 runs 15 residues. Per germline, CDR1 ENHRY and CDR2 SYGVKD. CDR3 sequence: CAITPDGSSYNEQFF.

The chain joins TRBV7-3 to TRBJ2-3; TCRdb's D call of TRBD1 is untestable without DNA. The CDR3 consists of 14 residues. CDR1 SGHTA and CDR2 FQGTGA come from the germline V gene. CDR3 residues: CASSISGGAGTQYF.

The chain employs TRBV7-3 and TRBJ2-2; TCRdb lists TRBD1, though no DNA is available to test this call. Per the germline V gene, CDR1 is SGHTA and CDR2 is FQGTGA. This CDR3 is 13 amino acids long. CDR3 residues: CASSDREVGELFF.

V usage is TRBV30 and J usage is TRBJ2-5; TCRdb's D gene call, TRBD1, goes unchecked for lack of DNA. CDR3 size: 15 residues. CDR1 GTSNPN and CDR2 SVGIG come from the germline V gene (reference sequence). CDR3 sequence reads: CAWSPPNGGGGTQYF.

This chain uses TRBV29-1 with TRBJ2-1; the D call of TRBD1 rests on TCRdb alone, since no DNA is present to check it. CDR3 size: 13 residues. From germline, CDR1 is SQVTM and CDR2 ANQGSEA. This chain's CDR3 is CSVVGDLDNEQFF.

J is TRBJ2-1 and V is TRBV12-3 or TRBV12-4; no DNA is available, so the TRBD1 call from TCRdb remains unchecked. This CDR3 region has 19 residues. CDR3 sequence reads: CASSLNEGARKRGYNEQFF.

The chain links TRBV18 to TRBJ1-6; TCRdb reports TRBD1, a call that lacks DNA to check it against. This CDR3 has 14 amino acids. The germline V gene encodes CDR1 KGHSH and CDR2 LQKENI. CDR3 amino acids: CASAIGTGDSPLHF.

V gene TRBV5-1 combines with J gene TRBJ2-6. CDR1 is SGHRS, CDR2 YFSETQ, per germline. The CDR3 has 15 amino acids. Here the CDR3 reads CASSPQGFGANVLTF.